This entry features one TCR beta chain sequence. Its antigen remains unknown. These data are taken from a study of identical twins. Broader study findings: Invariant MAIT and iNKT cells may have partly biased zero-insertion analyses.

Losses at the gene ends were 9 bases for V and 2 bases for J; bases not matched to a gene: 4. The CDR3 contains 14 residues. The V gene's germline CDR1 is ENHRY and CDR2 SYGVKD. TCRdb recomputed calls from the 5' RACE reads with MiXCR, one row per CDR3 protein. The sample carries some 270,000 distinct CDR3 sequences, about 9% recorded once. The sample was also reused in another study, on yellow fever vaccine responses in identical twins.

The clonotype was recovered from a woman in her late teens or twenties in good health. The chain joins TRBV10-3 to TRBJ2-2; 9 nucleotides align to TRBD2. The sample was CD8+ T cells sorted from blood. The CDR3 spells CAITAGGNTGELFF. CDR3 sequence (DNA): TGTGCCATTACAGCGGGGGGAAACACCGGGGAGCTGTTTTTT.